This T cell receptor (beta chain) is drawn from a study of blood T cells in healthy people across ages. Notes on the study in general: Possibly confounding the expanded clonotype changes was the fact that donor CMV status was unknown. Naive T cell percentage showed a strong correlation with TCR beta diversity. The study found more naive CD4+ cells and higher diversity in long-lived than aged donors.

On this clonotype: Antigen specificity is unknown.

The V gene's germline CDR1 is SGHTA and CDR2 FQGNSA. This CDR3 has 15 residues. Trimming shortened V by 1 base and J by 4 bases, and 12 bases separated the two germline ends. A second PCR of 7 to 11 cycles used a sample-barcoded 5' primer and a J-beta primer mix. Each cDNA molecule, via a template-switch adaptor with 12 random nucleotides, was tagged. A single record per CDR3 protein comes from TCRdb applying MiXCR to the 5' RACE reads. The sample includes 650,000 to 1,000,000 distinct CDR3 sequences, 35% to 40% of them seen just once. The sequenced sample consisted of blood. The source of this sequence is a man between 18 and 35 years old in good health. The chain links TRBV7-2 to TRBJ2-3, with D possibly matching TRBD1 (6 bases). Written as DNA, the CDR3 is TGTGCCAGCAGCTTAGAAGGCCGACAGGCAGATACGCAGTATTTT. It codes for CASSLEGRQADTQYF.